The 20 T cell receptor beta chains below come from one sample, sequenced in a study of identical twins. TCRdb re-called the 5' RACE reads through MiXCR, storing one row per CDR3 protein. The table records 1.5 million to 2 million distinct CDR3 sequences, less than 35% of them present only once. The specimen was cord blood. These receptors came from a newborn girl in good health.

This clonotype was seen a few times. This chain's CDR3 is CAPPGGGYTF. The CDR3 DNA follows: TGTGCCCCCCCAGGGGGTGGCTACACCTTC. This chain uses TRBV30 with TRBJ1-2, with TRBD1 matching over 7 bases. The CDR3 extends over 10 amino acids. Germline CDR1 is GTSNPN and CDR2 is SVGIG (reference sequence). V dropped 8 bases and J dropped 7; count of bases not matched to a gene: 4.

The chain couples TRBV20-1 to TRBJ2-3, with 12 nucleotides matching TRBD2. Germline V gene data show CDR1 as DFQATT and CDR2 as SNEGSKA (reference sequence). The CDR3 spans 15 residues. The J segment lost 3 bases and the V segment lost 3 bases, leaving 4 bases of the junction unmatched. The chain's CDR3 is CSASRTSGATDTQYF. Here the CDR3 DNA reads TGCAGTGCTAGCCGGACTAGCGGGGCTACAGATACGCAGTATTTT.

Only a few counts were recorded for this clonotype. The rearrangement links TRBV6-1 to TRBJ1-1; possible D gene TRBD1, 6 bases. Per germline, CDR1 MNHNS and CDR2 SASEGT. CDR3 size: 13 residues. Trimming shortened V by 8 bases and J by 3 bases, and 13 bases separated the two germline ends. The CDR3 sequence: CASGGPPHTEAFF. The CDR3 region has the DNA TGTGCCAGCGGGGGGCCGCCGCACACTGAAGCTTTCTTT.

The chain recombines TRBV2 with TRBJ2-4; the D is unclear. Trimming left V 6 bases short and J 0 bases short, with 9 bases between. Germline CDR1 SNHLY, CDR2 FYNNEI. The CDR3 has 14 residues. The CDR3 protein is CASRRGIAKNIQYF. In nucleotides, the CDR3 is TGTGCCAGCAGGCGCGGTATAGCCAAAAACATTCAGTACTTC.

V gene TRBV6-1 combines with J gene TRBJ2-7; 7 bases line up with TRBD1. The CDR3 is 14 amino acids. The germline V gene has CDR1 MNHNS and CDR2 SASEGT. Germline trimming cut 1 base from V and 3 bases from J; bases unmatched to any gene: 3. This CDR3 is CASSEGQGNYEQYF. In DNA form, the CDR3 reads TGTGCCAGCAGTGAAGGACAGGGAAACTACGAGCAGTACTTC.

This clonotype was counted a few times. CDR3 loop: CASSVTATAEQFF. Written as DNA, the CDR3 is TGTGCCAGCAGCGTTACTGCAACCGCCGAGCAGTTCTTC. V is TRBV7-2 and J is TRBJ2-1; D not resolved. This CDR3 has 13 amino acids. V was pared by 5 bases and J by 10 bases, with 15 bases between. The V gene's germline CDR1 is SGHTA and CDR2 FQGNSA.

CDR3 in DNA: TGCAGCGTTGAGGGGGCAGGCTATGGCTACACCTTC. As protein: CSVEGAGYGYTF. The gene calls are TRBV29-1 and TRBJ1-2, with D maybe TRBD1 (6 bases). V was shortened by 3 bases and J by 4 bases, with 9 bases between the two germline ends. This CDR3 has 12 amino acids. Germline V gene lookup returns CDR1 SQVTM and CDR2 ANQGSEA.

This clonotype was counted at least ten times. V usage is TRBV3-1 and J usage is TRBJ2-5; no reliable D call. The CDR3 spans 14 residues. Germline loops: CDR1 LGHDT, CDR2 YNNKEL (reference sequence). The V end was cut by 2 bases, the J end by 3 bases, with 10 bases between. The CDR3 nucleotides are TGTGCCAGCAGCCAAAGAACAGCCAAAGAGACCCAGTACTTC. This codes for CASSQRTAKETQYF.

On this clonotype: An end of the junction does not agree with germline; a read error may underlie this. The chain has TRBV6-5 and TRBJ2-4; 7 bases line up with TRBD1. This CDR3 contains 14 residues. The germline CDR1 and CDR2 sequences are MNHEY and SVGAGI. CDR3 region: CASSSGTAKNIEYF. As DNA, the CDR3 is TGTGCCAGCAGTTCCGGGACAGCCAAAAACATTGAGTACTTC.

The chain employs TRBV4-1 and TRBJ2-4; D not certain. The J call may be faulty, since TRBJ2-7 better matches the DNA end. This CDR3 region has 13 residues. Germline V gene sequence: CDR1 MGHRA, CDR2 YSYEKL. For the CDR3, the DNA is TGCGCCAGCAGCCAAGTTCCTCTTGACGAGCAGTACTTC. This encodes CASSQVPLDEQYF.

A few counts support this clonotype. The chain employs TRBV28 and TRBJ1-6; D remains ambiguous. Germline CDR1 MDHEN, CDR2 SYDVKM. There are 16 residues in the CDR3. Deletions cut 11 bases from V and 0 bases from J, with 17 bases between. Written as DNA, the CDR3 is TGTGCCTCGAGAGGGCAGCCAAGCTCCTATAATTCACCCCTCCACTTT. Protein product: CASRGQPSSYNSPLHF.

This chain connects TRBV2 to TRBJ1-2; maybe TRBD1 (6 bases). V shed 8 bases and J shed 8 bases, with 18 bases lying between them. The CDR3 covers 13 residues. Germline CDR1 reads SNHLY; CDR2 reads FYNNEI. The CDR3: CASSTSGVSGYTF. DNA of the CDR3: TGTGCCAGCTCCACGTCAGGGGTAAGCGGCTACACCTTC.

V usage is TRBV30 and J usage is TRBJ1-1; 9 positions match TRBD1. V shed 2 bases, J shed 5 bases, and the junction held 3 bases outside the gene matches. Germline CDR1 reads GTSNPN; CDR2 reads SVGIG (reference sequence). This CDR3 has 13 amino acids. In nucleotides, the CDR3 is TGTGCCTGGAGTTCGGACAGGGGAACTGAAGCTTTCTTT. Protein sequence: CAWSSDRGTEAFF.

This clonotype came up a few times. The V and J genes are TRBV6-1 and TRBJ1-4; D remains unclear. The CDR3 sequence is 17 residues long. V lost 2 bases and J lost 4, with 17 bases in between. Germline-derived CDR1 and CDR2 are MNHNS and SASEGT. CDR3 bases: TGTGCCAGCAGTGAAAAGGCCAAGGGCAGGAGTAATGAAAAACTGTTTTTT. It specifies CASSEKAKGRSNEKLFF.

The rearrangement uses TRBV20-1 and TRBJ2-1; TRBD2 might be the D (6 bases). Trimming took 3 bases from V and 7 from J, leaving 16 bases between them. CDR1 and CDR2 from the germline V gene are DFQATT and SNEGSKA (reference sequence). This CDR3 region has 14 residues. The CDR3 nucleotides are TGCAGTGCTAGCCTTCCGGGACTCGGAAATGAGCAGTTCTTC. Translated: CSASLPGLGNEQFF.

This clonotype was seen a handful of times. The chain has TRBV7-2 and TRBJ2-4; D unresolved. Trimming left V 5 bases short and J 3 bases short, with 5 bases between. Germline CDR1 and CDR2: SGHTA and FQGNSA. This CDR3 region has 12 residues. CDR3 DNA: TGTGCCAGCAGCCCAATCAAAAACATTCAGTACTTC. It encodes CASSPIKNIQYF.

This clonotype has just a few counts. The CDR3 nucleotides are TGCGCCAGCAGCTTTCTAGCGGTAGGGCTAAACAATGAGCAGTTCTTC. It specifies CASSFLAVGLNNEQFF. The V and J genes are TRBV5-1 and TRBJ2-1; 7 nucleotides agree with TRBD2. V trimming: 2 bases; J trimming: 5 bases; junction bases outside the gene matches: 10. The CDR3 runs 16 residues. Germline CDR1 SGHRS, CDR2 YFSETQ.

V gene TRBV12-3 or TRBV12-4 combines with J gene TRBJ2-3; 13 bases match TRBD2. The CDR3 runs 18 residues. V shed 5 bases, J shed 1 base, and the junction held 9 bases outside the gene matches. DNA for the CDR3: TGTGCCAGCAGTGATACCGGACTAGCGGGAGCGGGCACAGATACGCAGTATTTT. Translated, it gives CASSDTGLAGAGTDTQYF.

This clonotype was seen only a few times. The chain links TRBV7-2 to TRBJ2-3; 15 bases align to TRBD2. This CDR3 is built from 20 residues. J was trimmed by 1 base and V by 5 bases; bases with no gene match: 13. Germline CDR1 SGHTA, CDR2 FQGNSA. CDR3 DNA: TGTGCCAGCAGCATCGGGACTAGCGGGAGGCTCCGAAGTGGCACAGATACGCAGTATTTT. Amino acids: CASSIGTSGRLRSGTDTQYF.

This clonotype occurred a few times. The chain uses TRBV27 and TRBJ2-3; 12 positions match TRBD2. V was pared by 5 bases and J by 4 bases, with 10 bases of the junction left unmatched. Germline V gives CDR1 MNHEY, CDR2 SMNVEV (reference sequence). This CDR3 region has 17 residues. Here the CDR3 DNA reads TGTGCCAGCAGTGTTAGGACTAGCGGGAAAGGGGCAGATACGCAGTATTTT. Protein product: CASSVRTSGKGADTQYF.